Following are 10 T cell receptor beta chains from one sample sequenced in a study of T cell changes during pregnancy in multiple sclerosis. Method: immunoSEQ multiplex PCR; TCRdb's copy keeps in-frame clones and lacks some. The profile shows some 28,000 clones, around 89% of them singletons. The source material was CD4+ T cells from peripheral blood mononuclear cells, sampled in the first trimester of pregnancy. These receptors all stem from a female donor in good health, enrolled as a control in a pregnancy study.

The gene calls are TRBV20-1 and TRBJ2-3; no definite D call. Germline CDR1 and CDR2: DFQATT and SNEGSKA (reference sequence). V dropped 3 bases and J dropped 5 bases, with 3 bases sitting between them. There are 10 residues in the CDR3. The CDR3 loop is CSASLDTQYF. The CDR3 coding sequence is TGCAGTGCTAGCTTAGATACGCAGTATTTT.

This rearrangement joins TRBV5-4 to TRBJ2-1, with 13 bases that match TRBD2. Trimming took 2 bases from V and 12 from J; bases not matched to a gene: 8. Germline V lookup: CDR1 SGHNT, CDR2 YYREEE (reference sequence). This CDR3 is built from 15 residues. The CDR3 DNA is TGTGCCAGCAGCTTAGGGACTAGCGGGGACCAAGCGCAGTTCTTC. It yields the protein CASSLGTSGDQAQFF.

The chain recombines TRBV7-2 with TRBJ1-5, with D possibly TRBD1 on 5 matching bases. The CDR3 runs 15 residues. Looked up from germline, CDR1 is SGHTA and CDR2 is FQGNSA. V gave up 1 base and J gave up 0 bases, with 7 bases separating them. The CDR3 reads CASSLGQYSNQPQHF. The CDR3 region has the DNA TGTGCCAGCAGCTTAGGACAGTATAGCAATCAGCCCCAGCATTTT.

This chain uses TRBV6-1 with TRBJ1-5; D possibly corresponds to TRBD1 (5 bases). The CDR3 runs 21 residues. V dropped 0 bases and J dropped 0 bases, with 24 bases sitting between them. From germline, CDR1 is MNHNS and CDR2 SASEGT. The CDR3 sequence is CASSEASRRVGAAYSNQPQHF. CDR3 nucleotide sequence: TGTGCCAGCAGTGAAGCCTCACGGAGGGTTGGGGCGGCATATAGCAATCAGCCCCAGCATTTT.

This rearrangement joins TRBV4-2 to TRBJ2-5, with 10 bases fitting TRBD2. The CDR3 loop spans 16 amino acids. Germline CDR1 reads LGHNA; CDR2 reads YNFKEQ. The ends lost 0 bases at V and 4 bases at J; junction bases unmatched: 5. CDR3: CASSQEPSGGSETQYF. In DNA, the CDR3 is TGTGCCAGCAGCCAAGAGCCTAGCGGGGGATCAGAGACCCAGTACTTC.

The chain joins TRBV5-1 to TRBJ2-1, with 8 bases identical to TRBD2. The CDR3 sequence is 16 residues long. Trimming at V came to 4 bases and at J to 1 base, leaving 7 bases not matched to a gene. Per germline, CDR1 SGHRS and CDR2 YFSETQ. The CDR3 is CASSPFSGSSYNEQFF. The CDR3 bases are TGCGCCAGCAGCCCCTTCAGCGGGAGTTCCTACAATGAGCAGTTCTTC.

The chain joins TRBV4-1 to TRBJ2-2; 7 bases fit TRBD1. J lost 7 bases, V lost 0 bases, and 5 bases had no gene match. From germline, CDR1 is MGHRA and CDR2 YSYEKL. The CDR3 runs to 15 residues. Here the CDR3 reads CASSQEGQVGGELFF. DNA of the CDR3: TGCGCCAGCAGCCAAGAAGGACAGGTTGGCGGGGAGCTGTTTTTT.

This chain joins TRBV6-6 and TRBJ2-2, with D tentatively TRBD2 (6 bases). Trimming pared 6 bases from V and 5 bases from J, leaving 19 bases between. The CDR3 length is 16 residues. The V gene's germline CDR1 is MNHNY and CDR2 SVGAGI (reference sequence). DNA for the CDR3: TGTGCCAGCAGCCGATCGACTAGATTCGATACCGGGGAGCTGTTTTTT. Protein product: CASSRSTRFDTGELFF.

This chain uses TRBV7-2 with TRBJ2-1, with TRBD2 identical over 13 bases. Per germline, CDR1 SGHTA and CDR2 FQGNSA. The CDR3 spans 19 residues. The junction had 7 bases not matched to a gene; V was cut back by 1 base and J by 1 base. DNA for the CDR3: TGTGCCAGCAGCTTAGGGGGGACTAGCGGGGTTCGATCCTACAATGAGCAGTTCTTC. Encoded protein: CASSLGGTSGVRSYNEQFF.

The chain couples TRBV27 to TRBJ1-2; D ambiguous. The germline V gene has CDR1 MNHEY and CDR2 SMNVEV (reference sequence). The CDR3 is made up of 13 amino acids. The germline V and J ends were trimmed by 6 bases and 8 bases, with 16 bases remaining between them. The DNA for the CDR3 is TGTGCCAGCAGCCCCCGCGAGGCGGGGGGCTACACCTTC. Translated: CASSPREAGGYTF.